This T cell receptor beta chain comes out of a study of chemoradiotherapy in HPV16-positive cancers. Findings of the study overall: For HPV16-positive patients, expanding HPV-responsive T cells associated with longer recurrence-free survival. Non-HPV-specific T cells did not expand in tumors during treatment, whereas candidate HPV-specific clones and E7-related motifs did.

The CDR3 totals 16 residues. V shed 6 bases, J shed 0 bases, and the junction held 11 bases outside the gene matches. Germline loops: CDR1 MNHEY, CDR2 SMNVEV (reference sequence). A word on this clone: The antigen remains unidentified.

Produced via immunoSEQ multiplex PCR; TCRdb's table is partial and in-frame only. The sample shows around 29,000 clones, over 85% of them seen only once. The sample consisted of blood, taken from a patient who underwent chemoradiotherapy. This rearrangement joins TRBV27 to TRBJ2-7; 7 bases are shared with TRBD1. This TCR derives from a human donor with HPV-associated anogenital cancer. The CDR3 bases are TGTGCCAGCAGCCATAATACAGGGGCCCCCTCCTACGAGCAGTACTTC. Translating gives CASSHNTGAPSYEQYF.